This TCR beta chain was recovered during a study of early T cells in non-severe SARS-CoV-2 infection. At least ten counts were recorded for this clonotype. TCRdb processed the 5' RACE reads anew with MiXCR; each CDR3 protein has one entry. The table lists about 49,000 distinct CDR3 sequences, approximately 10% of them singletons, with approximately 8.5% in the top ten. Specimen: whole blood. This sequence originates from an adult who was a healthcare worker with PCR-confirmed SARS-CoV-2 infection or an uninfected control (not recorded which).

The CDR3 loop reads CASSSTVTSTDTQYF. CDR3 nucleotides: TGTGCCAGCAGCTCGACAGTTACTAGCACAGATACGCAGTATTTT. J is TRBJ2-3 and V is TRBV7-2; weak D call: TRBD1 (5 bases). Trimming removed 4 bases at V and 0 bases at J, with 11 bases between. This CDR3 spans 15 amino acids. Germline CDR1 SGHTA, CDR2 FQGNSA.